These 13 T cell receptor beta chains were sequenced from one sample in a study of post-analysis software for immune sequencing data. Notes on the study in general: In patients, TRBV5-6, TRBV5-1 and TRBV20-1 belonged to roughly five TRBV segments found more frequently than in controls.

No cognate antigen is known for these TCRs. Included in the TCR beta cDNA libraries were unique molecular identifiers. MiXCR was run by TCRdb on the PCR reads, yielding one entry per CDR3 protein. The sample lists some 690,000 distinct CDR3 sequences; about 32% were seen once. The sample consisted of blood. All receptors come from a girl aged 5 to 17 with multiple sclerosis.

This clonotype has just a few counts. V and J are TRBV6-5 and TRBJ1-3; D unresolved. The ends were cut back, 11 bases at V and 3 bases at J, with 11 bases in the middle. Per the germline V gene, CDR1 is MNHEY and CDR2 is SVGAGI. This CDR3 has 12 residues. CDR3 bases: TGTGCCGTAGGAAGCTTTGGAAACACCATATATTTT. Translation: CAVGSFGNTIYF.

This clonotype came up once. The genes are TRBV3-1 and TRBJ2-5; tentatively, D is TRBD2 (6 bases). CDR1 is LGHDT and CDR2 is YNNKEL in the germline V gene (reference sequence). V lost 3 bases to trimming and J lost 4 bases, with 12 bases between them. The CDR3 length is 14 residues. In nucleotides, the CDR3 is TGTGCCAGCAGCCACGCAGGGACTGTAGAGACCCAGTACTTC. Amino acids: CASSHAGTVETQYF.

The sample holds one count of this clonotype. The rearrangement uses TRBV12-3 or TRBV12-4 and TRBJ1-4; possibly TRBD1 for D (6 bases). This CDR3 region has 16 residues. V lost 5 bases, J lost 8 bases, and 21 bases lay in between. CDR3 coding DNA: TGTGCCAGCAGTCCGGGCCTGGGGGGCGAAAGCGAAAAACTGTTTTTT. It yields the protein CASSPGLGGESEKLFF.

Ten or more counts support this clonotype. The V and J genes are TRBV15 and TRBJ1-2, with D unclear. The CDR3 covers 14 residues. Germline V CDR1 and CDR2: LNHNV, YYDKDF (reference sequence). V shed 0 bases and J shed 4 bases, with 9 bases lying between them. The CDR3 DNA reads TGTGCCACCAGCAGAGAGGGATTCGCCTATGGCTACACCTTC. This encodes CATSREGFAYGYTF.

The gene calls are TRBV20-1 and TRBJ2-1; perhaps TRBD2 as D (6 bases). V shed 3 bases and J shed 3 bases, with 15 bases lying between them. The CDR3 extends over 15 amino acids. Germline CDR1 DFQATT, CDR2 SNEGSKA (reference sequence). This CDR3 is CSASSGLDFYNEQFF. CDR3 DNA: TGCAGTGCTAGTTCGGGACTTGACTTCTACAATGAGCAGTTCTTC.

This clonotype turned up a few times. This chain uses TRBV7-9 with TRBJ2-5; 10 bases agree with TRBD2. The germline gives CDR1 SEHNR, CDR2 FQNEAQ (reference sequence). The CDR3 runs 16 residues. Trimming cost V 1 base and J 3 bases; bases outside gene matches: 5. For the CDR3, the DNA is TGTGCCAGCAGCTTAGGTCTAGCGGGAGCTGAAGAGACCCAGTACTTC. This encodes CASSLGLAGAEETQYF.

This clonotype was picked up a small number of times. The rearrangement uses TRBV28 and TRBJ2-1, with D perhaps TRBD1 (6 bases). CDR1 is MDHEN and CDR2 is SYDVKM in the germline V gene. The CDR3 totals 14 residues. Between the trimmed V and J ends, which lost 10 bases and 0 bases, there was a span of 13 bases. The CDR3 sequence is CATTGTPSYNEQFF. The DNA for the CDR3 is TGTGCCACTACCGGGACACCCTCCTACAATGAGCAGTTCTTC.

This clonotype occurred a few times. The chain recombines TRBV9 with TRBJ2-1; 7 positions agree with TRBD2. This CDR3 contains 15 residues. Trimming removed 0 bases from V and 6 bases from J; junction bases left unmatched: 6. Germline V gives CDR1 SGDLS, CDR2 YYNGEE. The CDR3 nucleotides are TGTGCCAGCAGCGTAGCGGGGGGAGTCGCCAATGAGCAGTTCTTC. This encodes CASSVAGGVANEQFF. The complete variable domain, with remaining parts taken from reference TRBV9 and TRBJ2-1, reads DSGVTQTPKHLITATGQRVTLRCSPRSGDLSVYWYQQSLDQGLQFLIQYYNGEERAKGNILERFSAQQFPDLHSELNLSSLELGDSALYFCASSVAGGVANEQFFGPGTRLTVL.

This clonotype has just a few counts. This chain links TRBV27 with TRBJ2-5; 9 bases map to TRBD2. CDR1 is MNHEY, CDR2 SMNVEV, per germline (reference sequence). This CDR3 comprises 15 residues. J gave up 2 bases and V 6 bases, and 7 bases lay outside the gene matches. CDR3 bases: TGTGCCAGCAGCTATAGCGGGAGAACTCAAGAGACCCAGTACTTC. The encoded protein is CASSYSGRTQETQYF.

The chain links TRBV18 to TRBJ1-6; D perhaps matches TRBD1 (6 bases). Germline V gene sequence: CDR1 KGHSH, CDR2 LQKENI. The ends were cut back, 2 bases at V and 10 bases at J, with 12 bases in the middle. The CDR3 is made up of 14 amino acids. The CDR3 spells CASSPGGKGSPLHF. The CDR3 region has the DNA TGTGCCAGCTCACCAGGGGGCAAAGGATCACCCCTCCACTTT.

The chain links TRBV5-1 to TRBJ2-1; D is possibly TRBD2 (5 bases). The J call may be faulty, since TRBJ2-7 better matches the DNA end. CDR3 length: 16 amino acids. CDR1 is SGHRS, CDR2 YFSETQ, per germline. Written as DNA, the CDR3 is TGCGCCAGCAGCTGGGAGCCGACGGTCTCCTACAATGAGCAGTACTTC. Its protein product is CASSWEPTVSYNEQYF.

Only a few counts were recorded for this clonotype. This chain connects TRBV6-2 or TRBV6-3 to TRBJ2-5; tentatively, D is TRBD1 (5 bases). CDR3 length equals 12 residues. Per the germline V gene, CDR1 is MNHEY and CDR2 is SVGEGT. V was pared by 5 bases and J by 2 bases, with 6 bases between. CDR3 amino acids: CASSGHQETQYF. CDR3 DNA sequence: TGTGCCAGCAGTGGACATCAAGAGACCCAGTACTTC.

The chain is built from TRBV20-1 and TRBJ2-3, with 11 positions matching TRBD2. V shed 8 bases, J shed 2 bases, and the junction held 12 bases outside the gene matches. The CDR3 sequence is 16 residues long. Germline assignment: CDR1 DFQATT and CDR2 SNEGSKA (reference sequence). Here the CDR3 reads CSTTPGLAVLTDTQYF. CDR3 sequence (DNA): TGCAGTACTACCCCGGGACTAGCGGTGCTCACAGATACGCAGTATTTT.